This entry features one TCR beta chain sequence. Measured with immunoSEQ multiplex PCR; TCRdb has only the in-frame clones, and not every one. The sample yields more than 55,000 clones, 88% seen once. This entry comes from a study of T cell changes during pregnancy in multiple sclerosis. Germline V gene data show CDR1 as SGHVS and CDR2 as FNYEAQ. The V gene end was trimmed by 5 bases and the J gene end by 3 bases; junction bases not matched to a gene: 7. The CDR3 sequence is 15 residues long. The sample in question was CD4+ T cells from peripheral blood mononuclear cells, obtained in the third trimester of pregnancy. This chain connects TRBV7-6 to TRBJ1-5; 7 nucleotides agree with TRBD1. This clonotype was obtained from a female donor with multiple sclerosis, enrolled in a pregnancy study. The CDR3 DNA sequence: TGTGCCAGCAGCCAAACGACAGGGCTCAATCAGCCCCAGCATTTT. Translating gives CASSQTTGLNQPQHF.